The sequence of this TCR beta chain was determined in a study of blood T cells in healthy people across ages (dated by TCRdb to about 2015). Regarding the complete study: In model experiments, roughly one uniquely barcoded TCR beta cDNA molecule per two T cells was captured by template switching. To track age-related changes in TCR beta repertoire diversity, the study relied on deep sequencing normalized with unique cDNA molecular identifiers. The donors were split into four age groups: young (average around 15 years), middle-aged (over 35), aged (approximately 59) and long-lived (roughly 88). Donors of different ages were randomly distributed across sequencing lanes to avoid experimental bias. The study analyzed two additional independent replicas of 1 million unique cDNA reads from the same blood draw for two donors, one aged 18 to 30 and one aged 80 or older.

Unmatched junction bases come to 9, with V trimmed by 4 bases and J by 10 bases. According to the germline V gene, CDR1 reads KGHDR and CDR2 reads SFDVKD. From the cysteine through the phenylalanine, the CDR3 covers 14 amino acids. Only the CDR3 DNA stays, 42 bases, in frame from base 1. Systemically healthy Caucasian individuals from Russia, around 38 in total and aged roughly 6 to 95 years, were included as donors. About 10 milliliters of peripheral blood were drawn from each donor into EDTA-treated Vacutainer tubes. Ficoll-Paque density-gradient centrifugation was used to isolate PBMCs, with at least 6.5 million per sample. Total RNA, at least 6 micrograms per sample, was extracted from PBMCs with Trizol reagent. For every donor, an aliquot of PBMCs went through flow cytometry to measure the percentages of naive CD45RAhigh/CD27high T cells. As for this clonotype: Its antigen remains undetermined. No qualities accompany the bases; no much larger clone lies one base away.

Library preparation was by 5' RACE. TCRdb names Illumina HiSeq 2500 as the instrument used. The second PCR ran for roughly 7 to 11 cycles and used a J-beta primer mix along with a sample-barcoded 5' primer. A template-switch 5' adaptor carrying 12 random nucleotides introduced a unique molecular identifier onto each TCR beta cDNA molecule. Each sample yielded at least 3 million CDR3-containing paired-end reads. All of the RNA was converted into first-strand cDNA using the Mint cDNA synthesis kit, with a TRBC-specific oligonucleotide serving as the primer. After uracil-DNA glycosylase treatment, a first 18-cycle PCR used universal primers M1SS and BC2_uni_R on all cDNA. For the original study's pipeline: Each sample was normalized by randomly selecting 1 million high-quality reads, each carrying a distinct molecular identifier. Instead of being binned into consensus sequences, reads with shared molecular identifiers were discarded. MiTCR, set to a Q25 quality threshold and the strictest error-elimination algorithm, was used for CDR3 identification, clonotype clustering and error correction. A nonparametric unseen species model using Euler transformation provided a lower-bound estimate of total TCR beta diversity. TCRdb passed the public sequencing reads through fastp at Q25 and MiXCR, retaining productive beta sequences. One record per CDR3 amino acid sequence lists the most common genes and DNA. The V and J calls follow TCRdb's processing rather than the paper's. The sample profile shows about a million distinct CDR3 sequences; about 53% of them were found once. The ten most abundant clones make up about a fifth of the sample.

Results and caveats for the whole study, not just this receptor: There was a strong correlation between observed TCR beta diversity and the percentage of naive T cells measured by flow cytometry. Observed TCR beta diversity per million T cells fell roughly linearly with age, and a significant reduction was already apparent by age around 44. Estimates of total diversity from one million sequenced T cells were regarded as lower bounds and underestimates. Bulk unsorted PBMC profiling prevented conclusive comparison of naive and antigen-experienced compartments. The long-lived group showed more naive CD4+ T cells, fewer expanded clones and increased TCR diversity than the aged group, suggesting age selection. The CMV infection status of donors was not known, potentially confounding age-related changes in expanded clonotypes.

The receptor's source is a woman aged 60-75 years in good health. The V gene is TRBV24-1 and the J gene is TRBJ1-2; the central 9 bases match TRBD1. The sample taken for sequencing was blood. The CDR3 here reads CATSDPGQGGDYTF. The DNA sequence reads TGTGCCACCAGTGACCCGGGACAGGGTGGAGACTACACCTTC.